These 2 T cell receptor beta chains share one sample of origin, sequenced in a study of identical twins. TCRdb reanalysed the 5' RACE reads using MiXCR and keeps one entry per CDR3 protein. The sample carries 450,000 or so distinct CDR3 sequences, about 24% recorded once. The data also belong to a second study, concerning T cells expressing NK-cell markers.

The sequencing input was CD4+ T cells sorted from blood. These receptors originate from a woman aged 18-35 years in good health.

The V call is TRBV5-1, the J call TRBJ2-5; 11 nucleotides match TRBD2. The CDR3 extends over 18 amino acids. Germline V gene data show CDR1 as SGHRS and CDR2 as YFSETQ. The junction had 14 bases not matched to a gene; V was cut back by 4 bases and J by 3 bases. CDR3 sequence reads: CASSLGRTSGPPEETQYF. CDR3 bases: TGCGCCAGCAGCCTGGGACGGACTAGCGGGCCACCCGAAGAGACCCAGTACTTC.

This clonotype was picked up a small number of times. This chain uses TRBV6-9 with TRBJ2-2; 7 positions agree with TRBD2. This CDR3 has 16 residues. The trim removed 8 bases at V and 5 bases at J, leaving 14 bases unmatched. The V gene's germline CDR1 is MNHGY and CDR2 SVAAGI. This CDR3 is CASCKTSWGSTGELFF. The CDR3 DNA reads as TGTGCCAGCTGCAAGACTAGCTGGGGCAGTACCGGGGAGCTGTTTTTT.